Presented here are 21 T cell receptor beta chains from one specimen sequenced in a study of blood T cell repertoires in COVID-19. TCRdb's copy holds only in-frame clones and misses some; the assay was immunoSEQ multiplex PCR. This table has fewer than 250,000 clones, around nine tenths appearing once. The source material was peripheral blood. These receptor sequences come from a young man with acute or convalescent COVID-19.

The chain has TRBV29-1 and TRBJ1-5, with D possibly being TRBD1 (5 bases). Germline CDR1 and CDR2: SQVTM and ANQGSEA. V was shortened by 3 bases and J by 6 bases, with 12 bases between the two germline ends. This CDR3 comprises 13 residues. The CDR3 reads CSVDEGRGQPQHF. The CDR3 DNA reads TGCAGCGTTGATGAGGGGAGGGGTCAGCCCCAGCATTTT.

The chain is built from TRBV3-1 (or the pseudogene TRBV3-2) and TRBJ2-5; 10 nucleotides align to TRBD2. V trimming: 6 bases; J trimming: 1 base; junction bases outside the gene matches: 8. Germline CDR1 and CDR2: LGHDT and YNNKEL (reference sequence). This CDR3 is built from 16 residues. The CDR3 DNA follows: TGTGCCAGCAGTGCGACTAGCGGGTCTCTCCAAGAGACCCAGTACTTC. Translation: CASSATSGSLQETQYF.

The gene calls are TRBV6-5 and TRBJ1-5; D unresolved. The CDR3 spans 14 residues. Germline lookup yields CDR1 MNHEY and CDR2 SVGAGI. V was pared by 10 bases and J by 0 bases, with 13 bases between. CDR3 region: CATRSEASNQPQHF. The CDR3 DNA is TGTGCCACCCGGAGTGAAGCTAGCAATCAGCCCCAGCATTTT.

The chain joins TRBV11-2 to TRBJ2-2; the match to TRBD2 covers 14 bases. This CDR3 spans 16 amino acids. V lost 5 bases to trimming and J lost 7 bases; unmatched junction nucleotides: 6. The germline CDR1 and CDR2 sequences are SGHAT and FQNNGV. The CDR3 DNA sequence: TGTGCCAGCAGCACCGGGACTAGCGGGAGAATCGGGGAGCTGTTTTTT. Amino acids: CASSTGTSGRIGELFF.

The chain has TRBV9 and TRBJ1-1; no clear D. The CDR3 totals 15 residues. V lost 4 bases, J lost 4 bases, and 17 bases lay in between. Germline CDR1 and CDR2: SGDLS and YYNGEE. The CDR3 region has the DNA TGTGCCAGCAGCCCCCGGGATCGAACGGGCACTGAAGCTTTCTTT. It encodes CASSPRDRTGTEAFF.

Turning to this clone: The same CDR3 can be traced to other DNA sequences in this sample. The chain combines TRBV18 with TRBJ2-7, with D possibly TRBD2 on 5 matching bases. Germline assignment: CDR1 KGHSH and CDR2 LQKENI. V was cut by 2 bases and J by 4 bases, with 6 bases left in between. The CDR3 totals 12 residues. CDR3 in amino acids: CASSPGGYEQYF. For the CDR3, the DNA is TGTGCCAGCTCACCAGGCGGGTACGAGCAGTACTTC.

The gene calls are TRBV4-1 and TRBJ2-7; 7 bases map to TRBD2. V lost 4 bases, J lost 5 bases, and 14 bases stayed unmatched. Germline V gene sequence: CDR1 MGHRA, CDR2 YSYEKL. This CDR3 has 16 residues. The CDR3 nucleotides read TGCGCCAGCAGCCTCAAAATCGCGGGGGAAGGAGACGAGCAGTACTTC. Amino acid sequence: CASSLKIAGEGDEQYF.

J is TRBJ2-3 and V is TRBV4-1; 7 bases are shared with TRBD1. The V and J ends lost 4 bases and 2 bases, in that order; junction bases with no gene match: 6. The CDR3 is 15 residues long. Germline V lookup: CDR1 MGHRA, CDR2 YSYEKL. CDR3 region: CASSRTGPITDTQYF. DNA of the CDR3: TGCGCCAGCAGCCGGACAGGACCAATCACAGATACGCAGTATTTT.

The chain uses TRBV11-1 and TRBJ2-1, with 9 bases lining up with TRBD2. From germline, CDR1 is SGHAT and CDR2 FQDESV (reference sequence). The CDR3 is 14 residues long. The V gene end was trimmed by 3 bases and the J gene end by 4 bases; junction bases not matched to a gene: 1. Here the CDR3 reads CASSFLAGYNEQFF. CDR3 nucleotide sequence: TGTGCCAGCAGCTTCCTAGCGGGGTACAATGAGCAGTTCTTC.

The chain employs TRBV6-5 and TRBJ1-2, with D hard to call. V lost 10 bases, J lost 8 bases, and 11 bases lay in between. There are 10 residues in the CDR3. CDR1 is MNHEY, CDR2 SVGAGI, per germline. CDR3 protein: CATPVPGYTF. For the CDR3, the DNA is TGTGCCACCCCAGTCCCAGGCTACACCTTC.

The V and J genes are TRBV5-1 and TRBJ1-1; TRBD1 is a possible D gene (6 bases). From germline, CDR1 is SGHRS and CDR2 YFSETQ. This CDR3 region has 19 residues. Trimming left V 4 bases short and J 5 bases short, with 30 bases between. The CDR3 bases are TGCGCCAGCAGCCCGCGAGGGACACAAAATTCATGGGTTTTTACTGAAGCTTTCTTT. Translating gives CASSPRGTQNSWVFTEAFF.

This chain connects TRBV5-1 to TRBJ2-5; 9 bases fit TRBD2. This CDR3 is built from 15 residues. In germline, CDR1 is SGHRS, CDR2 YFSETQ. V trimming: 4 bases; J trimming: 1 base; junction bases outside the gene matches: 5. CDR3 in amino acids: CASSSSGSAQETQYF. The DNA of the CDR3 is TGCGCCAGCAGCAGTAGCGGGAGCGCCCAAGAGACCCAGTACTTC.

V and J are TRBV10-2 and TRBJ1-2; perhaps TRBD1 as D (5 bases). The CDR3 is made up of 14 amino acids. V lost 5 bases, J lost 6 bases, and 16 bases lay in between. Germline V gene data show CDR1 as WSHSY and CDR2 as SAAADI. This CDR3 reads CASSRKGQGNGYTF. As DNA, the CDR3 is TGCGCCAGCAGTAGGAAGGGGCAAGGCAATGGCTACACCTTC.

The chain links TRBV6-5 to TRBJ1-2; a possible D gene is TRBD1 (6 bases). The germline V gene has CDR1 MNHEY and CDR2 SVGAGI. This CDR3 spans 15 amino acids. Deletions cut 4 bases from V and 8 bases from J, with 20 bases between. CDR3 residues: CASSSSSGDVRGYTF. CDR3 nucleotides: TGTGCCAGCAGTTCCAGTTCAGGGGATGTAAGGGGCTACACCTTC.

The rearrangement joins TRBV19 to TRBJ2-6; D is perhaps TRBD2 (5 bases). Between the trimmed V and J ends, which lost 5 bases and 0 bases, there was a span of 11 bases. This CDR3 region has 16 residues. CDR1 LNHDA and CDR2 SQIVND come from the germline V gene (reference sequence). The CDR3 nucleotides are TGTGCCAGTAGTCCTGGGAGCTCCTCTGGGGCCAACGTCCTGACTTTC. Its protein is CASSPGSSSGANVLTF.

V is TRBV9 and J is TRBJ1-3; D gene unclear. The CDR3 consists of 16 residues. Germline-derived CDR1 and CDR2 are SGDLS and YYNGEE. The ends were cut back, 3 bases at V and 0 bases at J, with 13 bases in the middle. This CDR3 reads CASSAKGAFSGNTIYF. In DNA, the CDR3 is TGTGCCAGCAGCGCAAAGGGAGCGTTCTCTGGAAACACCATATATTTT.

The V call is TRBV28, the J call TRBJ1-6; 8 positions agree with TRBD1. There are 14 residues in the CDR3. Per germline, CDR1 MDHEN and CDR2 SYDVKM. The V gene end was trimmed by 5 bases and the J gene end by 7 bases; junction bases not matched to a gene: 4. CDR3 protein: CASSPTGENSPLHF. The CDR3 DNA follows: TGTGCCAGCAGTCCGACAGGGGAAAATTCACCCCTCCACTTT.

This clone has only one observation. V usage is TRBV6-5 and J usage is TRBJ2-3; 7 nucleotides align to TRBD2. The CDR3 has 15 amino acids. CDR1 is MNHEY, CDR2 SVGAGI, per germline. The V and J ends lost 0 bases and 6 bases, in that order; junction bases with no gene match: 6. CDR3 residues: CASSYSTGTTDTQYF. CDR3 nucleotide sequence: TGTGCCAGCAGTTACTCGACGGGGACTACCGATACGCAGTATTTT.

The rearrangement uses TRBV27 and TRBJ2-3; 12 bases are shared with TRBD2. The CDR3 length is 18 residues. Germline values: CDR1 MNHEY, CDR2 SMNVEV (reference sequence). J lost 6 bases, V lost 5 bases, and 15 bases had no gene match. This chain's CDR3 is CASSPTLPASGGVDTQYF. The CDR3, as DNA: TGTGCCAGCAGTCCAACCCTCCCGGCTAGCGGGGGGGTGGATACGCAGTATTTT.

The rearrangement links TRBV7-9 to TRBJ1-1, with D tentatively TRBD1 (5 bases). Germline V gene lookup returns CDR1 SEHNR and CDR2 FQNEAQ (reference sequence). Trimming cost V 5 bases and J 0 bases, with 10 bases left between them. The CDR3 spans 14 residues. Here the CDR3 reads CASSPGRVNTEAFF. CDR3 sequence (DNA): TGTGCCAGCAGCCCCGGCAGGGTGAACACTGAAGCTTTCTTT.

The CDR3 loop is CASSWGRGTGELFF. The CDR3 region has the DNA TGTGCCAGCAGCTGGGGCCGAGGCACCGGGGAGCTGTTTTTT. This chain uses TRBV5-8 with TRBJ2-2, with D perhaps matching TRBD1 (5 bases). Trimming removed 3 bases at V and 4 bases at J, with 10 bases between. The CDR3 is made up of 14 amino acids. Germline loops: CDR1 SGHTS, CDR2 YDEGEE.